These T cell receptor beta chains were read from a single sample in a study of human T cells and chemical hapten exposure. TCRdb used MiXCR to reprocess the RACE reads, holding one entry per CDR3 protein. The sample has about 120,000 distinct CDR3 sequences; roughly 13% are singletons. Sequenced here: whole blood, sampled in connection with sensitization to the hapten diphenylcyclopropenone (DPC). These receptors all stem from a man aged 18 to 29 with alopecia areata. Some clones in this sample may be carry-over from other donors' samples. Each CDR3 is given with its conserved first and last residue. A D gene is named only where the DNA matches it firmly. Where a row states a size, it is once, few, many or the class of an expanded clone; other rows omit it.

TRBJ1-1	NA	few	15	TRBV12-3/TRBV12-4	CASRPGERMNTEAFF	TGTGCCAGCAGACCCGGGGAGAGAATGAACACTGAAGCTTTCTTT
TRBJ2-3	NA	NA	14	TRBV6-6	CASSYTGTTDTQYF	TGTGCCAGCAGTTACACGGGGACCACAGATACGCAGTATTTT
TRBJ2-3	TRBD2	NA	16	TRBV6-6	CASSYSAGGSTDTQYF	TGTGCCAGCAGTTACTCGGCGGGGGGGAGCACAGATACGCAGTATTTT
TRBJ2-1	NA	NA	13	TRBV29-1	CSLHDGGTREQFF	TGCAGCCTACATGACGGGGGTACGCGTGAGCAGTTCTTC
TRBJ2-3	NA	NA	16	TRBV7-6	CASSLGTHASTDTQYF	TGTGCCAGCAGCTTAGGAACCCACGCTAGCACAGATACGCAGTATTTT
TRBJ1-4	NA	NA	13	TRBV4-3	CASSPRRGEKLFF	TGCGCCAGCAGCCCCCGACGGGGTGAAAAACTGTTTTTT
TRBJ2-1	NA	many	12	TRBV4-1	CASSPLGSEQFF	TGCGCCAGCAGCCCCCTGGGGAGTGAGCAGTTCTTC
TRBJ2-3	TRBD2	few	13	TRBV5-1	CASQTSGTDTQYF	TGCGCCAGCCAGACTAGCGGCACAGATACGCAGTATTTT
TRBJ2-5	NA	NA	13	TRBV5-1	CASSSQGSETQYF	TGCGCCAGCAGCTCACAGGGCTCGGAGACCCAGTACTTC
TRBJ2-2	NA	few	13	TRBV18	CASSPSHTGELFF	TGTGCCAGCTCACCGTCACACACCGGGGAGCTGTTTTTT
TRBJ2-2	NA	NA	19	TRBV4-3	CASSQDSVILQGYTGELFF	TGCGCCAGCAGCCAAGATTCGGTTATACTCCAGGGATACACCGGGGAGCTGTTTTTT
TRBJ2-4	TRBD1	NA	18	TRBV4-3	CASSQERIGTAAKNIQYF	TGCGCCAGCAGCCAAGAGAGGATTGGGACAGCTGCCAAAAACATTCAGTACTTC
TRBJ2-3	NA	NA	15	TRBV3-2	CASSQDRGLTDTQYF	TGTGCCAGCAGCCAAGATCGGGGGCTGACAGATACGCAGTATTTT
TRBJ2-1	NA	few	14	TRBV28	CASTPGGAYNEQFF	TGTGCCAGCACCCCGGGGGGCGCATACAATGAGCAGTTCTTC
TRBJ2-7	NA	NA	14	TRBV7-2	CASSLGSWEYEQYF	TGTGCCAGCAGCTTAGGGTCATGGGAGTACGAGCAGTACTTC
TRBJ2-1	NA	NA	14	TRBV15	CATSSQQGINEQFF	TGTGCCACCAGCAGTCAACAGGGAATCAATGAGCAGTTCTTC
TRBJ2-3	NA	NA	13	TRBV7-9	CASSLDRQDTQYF	TGTGCCAGCAGCTTAGACAGACAAGATACGCAGTATTTT
TRBJ2-2	NA	NA	14	TRBV28	CASSLSLGTGELFF	TGTGCCAGCAGTCTCTCATTGGGAACCGGGGAGCTGTTTTTT
TRBJ2-3	NA	NA	14	TRBV5-1	CASSPRADTDTQYF	TGCGCCAGCAGCCCCCGGGCCGACACAGATACGCAGTATTTT
TRBJ2-5	TRBD1	few	15	TRBV12-3/TRBV12-4	CASSKPGTGVETQYF	TGTGCCAGCAGCAAGCCCGGGACAGGGGTGGAGACCCAGTACTTC
TRBJ1-3	NA	many	14	TRBV20-1	CSARDYRGEDTIYF	TGCAGTGCTAGAGATTATCGGGGAGAGGACACCATATATTTT
TRBJ1-6	NA	few	17	TRBV6-6	CASSYDHIQGRNSPLHF	TGTGCCAGCAGTTACGACCATATACAGGGCCGTAATTCACCCCTCCACTTT
TRBJ1-2	NA	few	14	TRBV9	CASSVNRANYGYTF	TGTGCCAGCAGCGTAAACAGGGCTAACTATGGCTACACCTTC
TRBJ1-5	NA	NA	15	TRBV3-2	CASRNDRALVQPQHF	TGTGCCAGCAGAAATGACAGGGCGTTGGTTCAGCCCCAGCATTTT
TRBJ2-5	TRBD1	NA	15	TRBV5-1	CASSWVRDSQETQYF	TGCGCCAGCAGCTGGGTCCGGGACAGCCAAGAGACCCAGTACTTC
TRBJ2-2	NA	many	16	TRBV5-5	CASSYSGPRRPGELFF	TGTGCCAGCAGCTACTCGGGACCCCGACGACCCGGGGAGCTGTTTTTT
TRBJ2-3	NA	few	15	TRBV7-2	CASSLALGRSDTQYF	TGTGCCAGCAGCTTAGCGCTTGGCCGCAGCGATACGCAGTATTTT
TRBJ1-1	TRBD1	many	14	TRBV29-1	CSVLGQHDNTEAFF	TGCAGCGTTCTGGGACAGCACGACAACACTGAAGCTTTCTTT
TRBJ2-1	TRBD2	NA	15	TRBV20-1	CSARRTSGGINEQFF	TGCAGTGCCAGGCGCACTAGCGGGGGGATCAATGAGCAGTTCTTC
TRBJ1-6	TRBD1	few	14	TRBV10-3	CAIRVGTGNSPLHF	TGTGCCATCAGGGTGGGGACAGGGAACTCACCCCTCCACTTT
TRBJ1-2	NA	few	16	TRBV12-3/TRBV12-4	CASRTLQQGSNYGYTF	TGTGCCAGCAGGACTCTCCAACAGGGTTCTAACTATGGCTACACCTTC
TRBJ2-5	NA	NA	11	TRBV29-1	CSAPRGETQYF	TGCAGCGCTCCAAGGGGGGAGACCCAGTACTTC
TRBJ2-1	NA	NA	11	TRBV28	CASSWNNEQFF	TGTGCCAGCAGTTGGAACAATGAGCAGTTCTTC
TRBJ2-3	NA	NA	18	TRBV7-9	CASSRGASTNDVWDTQYF	TGTGCCAGCAGCCGGGGGGCCTCGACCAACGACGTTTGGGATACGCAGTATTTT
TRBJ2-2	NA	many	16	TRBV7-2	CASSEPQGGVTGELFF	TGTGCCAGCAGCGAACCCCAGGGGGGAGTCACCGGGGAGCTGTTTTTT
TRBJ2-1	NA	few	16	TRBV21-1	CASNPLAGGPENEQFF	TGTGCCAGCAACCCATTAGCGGGGGGGCCAGAGAATGAGCAGTTCTTC
TRBJ2-3	TRBD1	NA	14	TRBV11-3	CASSRDRVSDTQYF	TGTGCCAGCAGCCGGGACAGGGTATCAGATACGCAGTATTTT
TRBJ2-5	NA	few	15	TRBV20-1	CSADSTGWVQETQYF	TGCAGTGCTGATTCTACAGGATGGGTCCAAGAGACCCAGTACTTC
TRBJ2-5	NA	NA	13	TRBV20-1	CSARQAVAGTQYF	TGCAGTGCTAGACAGGCGGTGGCTGGGACCCAGTACTTC
TRBJ1-3	NA	NA	12	TRBV19	CASNSAGNTIYF	TGTGCCAGTAATTCCGCGGGAAACACCATATATTTT
TRBJ2-1	NA	NA	13	TRBV12-3/TRBV12-4	CASSLTSFNEQFF	TGTGCCAGCAGTTTAACTAGTTTCAATGAGCAGTTCTTC
TRBJ1-4	NA	NA	17	TRBV11-2	CASSFGARASMAEKLFF	TGTGCCAGCAGCTTTGGCGCGAGGGCCTCCATGGCGGAAAAACTGTTTTTT
TRBJ2-7	NA	NA	14	TRBV9	CASSVGRVPYEQYF	TGTGCCAGCAGCGTAGGCAGGGTCCCCTACGAGCAGTACTTC
TRBJ2-2	NA	NA	16	TRBV5-1	CASSLRPEVDTGELFF	TGCGCCAGCAGCTTGCGTCCAGAAGTAGACACCGGGGAGCTGTTTTTT
TRBJ2-5	TRBD1	NA	15	TRBV5-1	CASSLGQGKVETQYF	TGCGCCAGCAGCTTGGGACAGGGGAAGGTGGAGACCCAGTACTTC
TRBJ1-3	NA	NA	12	TRBV2	CAGLSSGNTIYF	TGTGCCGGCCTGAGCTCTGGAAACACCATATATTTT
TRBJ2-7	TRBD1	NA	16	TRBV5-1	CASTPLVGQGASEQYF	TGCGCCAGCACCCCCTTAGTAGGACAGGGGGCAAGCGAGCAGTACTTC
TRBJ1-5	TRBD1	NA	14	TRBV6-5	CASSRDSYNQPQHF	TGTGCCAGCAGCCGGGACAGTTACAATCAGCCCCAGCATTTT
TRBJ1-6	NA	many	17	TRBV6-1	CASSEGLHHSYNSPLHF	TGTGCCAGCAGTGAAGGGCTGCACCACTCCTATAATTCACCCCTCCACTTT
TRBJ2-7	TRBD1	few	13	TRBV6-6	CASKGQGRYEQYF	TGTGCCAGCAAGGGACAGGGGAGATACGAGCAGTACTTC
TRBJ1-2	NA	few	15	TRBV6-6	CASSSFQGTDYGYTF	TGTGCCAGCAGTTCCTTTCAGGGAACGGACTATGGCTACACCTTC
TRBJ2-3	NA	few	13	TRBV24-1	CATSLSGTDTQYF	TGTGCCACCAGTCTTTCGGGAACAGATACGCAGTATTTT
TRBJ2-7	NA	few	14	TRBV9	CASNPDGTPREQYF	TGTGCCAGCAACCCAGACGGGACACCCCGGGAGCAGTACTTC
TRBJ1-5	NA	NA	16	TRBV2	CASRSSWGSSNQPQHF	TGTGCCAGCAGGTCTAGCTGGGGGAGTTCCAATCAGCCCCAGCATTTT
TRBJ2-3	TRBD2	few	16	TRBV7-9	CASRMTQTSVRDTQYF	TGTGCCAGCAGAATGACCCAGACTAGCGTACGAGATACGCAGTATTTT
TRBJ2-3	NA	many	14	TRBV6-2/TRBV6-3	CASRVWDSTDTQYF	TGTGCCAGCAGAGTATGGGACAGCACAGATACGCAGTATTTT
TRBJ2-3	TRBD1	few	18	TRBV12-5	CASGSTRLRDRTTDTQYF	TGTGCTAGTGGTTCCACCCGCCTTCGGGACAGAACAACAGATACGCAGTATTTT
TRBJ2-3	NA	few	14	TRBV20-1	CSARSQGVADTQYF	TGCAGTGCTAGAAGCCAGGGAGTGGCAGATACGCAGTATTTT
TRBJ2-1	NA	NA	13	TRBV5-1	CASSQGGDNEQFF	TGCGCCAGCAGCCAAGGGGGAGACAATGAGCAGTTCTTC